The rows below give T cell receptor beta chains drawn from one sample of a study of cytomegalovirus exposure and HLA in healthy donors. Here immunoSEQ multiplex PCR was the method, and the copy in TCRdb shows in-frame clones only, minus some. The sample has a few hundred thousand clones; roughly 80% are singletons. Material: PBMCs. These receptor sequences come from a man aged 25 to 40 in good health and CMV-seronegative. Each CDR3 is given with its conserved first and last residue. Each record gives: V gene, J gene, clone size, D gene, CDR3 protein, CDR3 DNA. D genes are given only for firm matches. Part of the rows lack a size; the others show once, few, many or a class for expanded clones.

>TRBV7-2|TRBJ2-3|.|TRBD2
CASSLRRGGGTDTQYF
TGTGCCAGCAGCCTACGGCGGGGGGGCGGTACAGATACGCAGTATTTT
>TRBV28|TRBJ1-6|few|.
CASSLFRANSPLHF
TGTGCCAGCAGTTTGTTCAGGGCCAATTCACCCCTCCACTTT
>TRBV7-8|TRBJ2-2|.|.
CASRPRTDTGELFF
TGTGCCAGCAGACCTAGGACAGACACCGGGGAGCTGTTTTTT
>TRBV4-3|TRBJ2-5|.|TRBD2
CASSLYSGGPETQYF
TGCGCCAGCAGCCTTTATAGCGGGGGGCCAGAGACCCAGTACTTC
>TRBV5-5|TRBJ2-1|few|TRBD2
CASSLRTSGYNEQFF
TGTGCCAGCAGCTTGCGGACTAGCGGCTACAATGAGCAGTTCTTC
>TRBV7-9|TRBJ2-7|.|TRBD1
CASSLGQGLYEQYF
TGTGCCAGCAGCCTGGGACAGGGGCTCTACGAGCAGTACTTC
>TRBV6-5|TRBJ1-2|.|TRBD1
CASSYGGQGSNYGYTF
TGTGCCAGCAGTTACGGCGGACAGGGCTCTAACTATGGCTACACCTTC
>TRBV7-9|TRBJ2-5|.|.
CASSLSPEYQETQYF
TGTGCCAGCAGCTTAAGCCCCGAGTACCAAGAGACCCAGTACTTC
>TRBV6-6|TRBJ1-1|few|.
CASSYQGQEAFF
TGTGCCAGCAGTTACCAAGGACAGGAAGCTTTCTTT
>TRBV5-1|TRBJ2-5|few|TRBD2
CASSWTSGGAETQYF
TGCGCCAGCAGCTGGACTAGCGGGGGGGCGGAGACCCAGTACTTC
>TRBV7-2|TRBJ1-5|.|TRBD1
CASSPVADRGHQPQHF
TGTGCCAGCAGCCCGGTAGCGGACAGGGGGCACCAGCCCCAGCATTTT
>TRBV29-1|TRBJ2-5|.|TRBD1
CSVGTGSLSETQYF
TGCAGCGTGGGGACAGGGAGCTTATCGGAGACCCAGTACTTC
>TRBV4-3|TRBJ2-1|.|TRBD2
CASSHSGGLGGNEQFF
TGCGCCAGCAGCCATTCGGGGGGGCTAGGGGGCAATGAGCAGTTCTTC
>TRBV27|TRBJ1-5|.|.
CASSPSVSGVHQPQHF
TGTGCCAGCAGTCCCTCGGTATCGGGGGTTCATCAGCCCCAGCATTTT
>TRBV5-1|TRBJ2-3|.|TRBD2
CASSRGGGDTDTQYF
TGCGCCAGCAGCCGCGGCGGGGGTGACACAGATACGCAGTATTTT
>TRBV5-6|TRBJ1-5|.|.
CASSLAAGAGNQPQHF
TGTGCCAGCAGCTTGGCTGCGGGGGCAGGCAATCAGCCCCAGCATTTT
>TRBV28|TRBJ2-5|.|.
CASSLGRGQRETQYF
TGTGCCAGCAGTTTAGGCAGGGGACAACGAGAGACCCAGTACTTC
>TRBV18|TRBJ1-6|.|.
CASSPVPGVSYSPLHF
TGTGCCAGCTCACCCGTTCCAGGGGTCTCGTATTCACCCCTCCACTTT
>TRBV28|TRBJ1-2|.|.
CASRPGVSNYGYTF
TGTGCCAGCAGACCAGGGGTCTCTAACTATGGCTACACCTTC
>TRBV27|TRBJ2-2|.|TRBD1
CASTRTGNTGELFF
TGTGCCAGCACGAGGACAGGCAACACCGGGGAGCTGTTTTTT
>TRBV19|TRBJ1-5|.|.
CASRASNQPQHF
TGTGCCAGTAGGGCAAGCAATCAGCCCCAGCATTTT
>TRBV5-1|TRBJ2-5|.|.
CASSLVAAQETQYF
TGCGCCAGCAGCTTGGTAGCGGCACAAGAGACCCAGTACTTC
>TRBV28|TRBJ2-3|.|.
CASSLRATGQPRTDTQYF
TGTGCCAGCAGTTTAAGGGCAACGGGACAACCGCGCACAGATACGCAGTATTTT